This T cell receptor beta chain was profiled in a study of T-cell reconstitution after alpha-beta-depleted transplantation in children. Findings of the study overall: Roughly two months post-transplant, alpha-beta T cells reportedly originated from several hundred graft clones that had expanded. A year had passed since transplant, and T-cell counts and diversity by then came mostly from newly produced T cells. Surviving recipient T cells and thymic progenitors underlay high day-60 TCRbeta diversity in some patients.

The TCRbeta library incorporated unique molecular identifiers. TCRdb re-derived calls from the PCR reads in MiXCR, one entry per CDR3 protein. The data hold about 980,000 distinct CDR3 sequences, with around 30% observed a single time. The CDR3 length is 14 residues. V shed 5 bases and J shed 9 bases, with 18 bases lying between them. Germline V gene sequence: CDR1 SGHKS, CDR2 YYEKEE (reference sequence). This clonotype was detected only once. The antigen is undetermined. This TCR was sampled from a boy less than two years old who had a stem cell transplant for SCID, so the T cells may come from the graft donor. The chain has TRBV5-5 and TRBJ2-1; possible D gene TRBD1, 8 bases. Sequences were derived from PBMCs, mostly from graft donor cells, sampled 360 days after TCRalphabeta/CD19-depleted stem cell transplant. The CDR3 DNA follows: TGTGCCAGCAGTCGGACAGGGAGGGTCAGTGAGCAGTTCTTC. Its protein product is CASSRTGRVSEQFF.